Described below is a single TCR beta chain sequence and its context. What it binds is unknown. In the library, unique molecular identifiers were attached to individual cDNA molecules. Using its own MiXCR run on the RACE reads, TCRdb lists one record per CDR3 protein. The profile shows roughly 40,000 distinct CDR3 sequences, over 9.5% of them singletons. The data originate from a study of human T cells and chemical hapten exposure. On the study more broadly: Upper inner arm skin measuring about 2 cm by about 2 cm received 2% DPC for sensitization. Upper back patch tests used 0.01% DPC, scored after 6 days.

Findings and limits, study-wide: Alopecia in the donors means their immune response may deviate from healthy people's.

Documented time point: pre-sensitization, week 0. Treatment of the sample: therapeutic diphenylcyclopropenone sensitization with weekly scalp DPC. With 4 bases clipped from V and 5 bases from J, the junction kept 9 bases outside the gene matches. Looked up from germline, CDR1 is LNHDA and CDR2 is SQIVND (reference sequence). The CDR3 is 16 residues long. The rearrangement joins TRBV19 to TRBJ2-3; 10 bases line up with TRBD2. The material was whole blood, obtained in connection with sensitization to the hapten diphenylcyclopropenone (DPC). The TCR was taken from a man aged 25-45 years with alopecia areata. Some clones in this sample may be carry-over from other donors' samples. CDR3 DNA: TGTGCCAGTAGTACGCCTAGCGGGGGAGTAGTAGATACGCAGTATTTT. This encodes CASSTPSGGVVDTQYF.